These 17 T cell receptor beta chains originate from one sample sequenced in a study of cytomegalovirus exposure and HLA in healthy donors. Primers: 60 Vbeta forward and 13 Jbeta reverse. Sequenced by immunoSEQ multiplex PCR; TCRdb stores in-frame clones only, minus some. Its listing shows fewer than 85,000 clones. Sequenced: PBMCs. The receptor set was obtained from a female donor in good health and CMV-seropositive.

The rearrangement uses TRBV6-6 and TRBJ2-7, with TRBD2 as a possible D gene (5 bases). V lost 2 bases, J lost 8 bases, and 7 bases lay in between. CDR3 length: 11 amino acids. CDR1 MNHNY and CDR2 SVGAGI come from the germline V gene (reference sequence). CDR3 nucleotides: TGTGCCAGCAGTTACGGGGAGCAGCAGTACTTC. Its translation is CASSYGEQQYF.

V and J are TRBV5-6 and TRBJ1-4, with 7 nucleotides matching TRBD1. The CDR3 runs to 16 residues. Germline V gene sequence: CDR1 SGHDT, CDR2 YYEEEE. V shed 3 bases and J 0 bases; nucleotides not matched to a gene: 5. This CDR3 is CASSYRGISTNEKLFF. The CDR3 nucleotides read TGTGCCAGCAGCTACAGGGGAATCTCAACTAATGAAAAACTGTTTTTT.

The V gene is TRBV6-5, the J gene TRBJ2-1, with 8 bases fitting TRBD2. The germline V gene has CDR1 MNHEY and CDR2 SVGAGI. CDR3 length equals 15 residues. Trimming removed 2 bases from V and 4 bases from J; junction bases left unmatched: 4. The CDR3 DNA sequence: TGTGCCAGCAGTTACGTGTTAGCGGGGTACAATGAGCAGTTCTTC. Protein: CASSYVLAGYNEQFF.

The rearrangement joins TRBV6-6 to TRBJ1-2; D is unclear. The germline V gene encodes CDR1 MNHNY and CDR2 SVGAGI (reference sequence). The CDR3 runs to 13 residues. V was clipped by 7 bases and J by 4 bases, with 13 bases between them. DNA of the CDR3: TGTGCCAGCATTTTCCGGGAAACCTATGGCTACACCTTC. The encoded protein is CASIFRETYGYTF.

J is TRBJ2-2 and V is TRBV7-2; 7 bases are a match to TRBD2. Germline lookup yields CDR1 SGHTA and CDR2 FQGNSA. Trimming at V came to 7 bases and at J to 5 bases, leaving 10 bases not matched to a gene. The CDR3 runs 15 residues. CDR3 residues: CASKLERGGTGELFF. The CDR3 nucleotides read TGTGCCAGCAAATTGGAGCGGGGTGGGACCGGGGAGCTGTTTTTT.

The chain couples TRBV5-1 to TRBJ2-2; 14 bases match TRBD2. Unmatched junction bases numbered 5, after V lost 0 bases and J lost 4 bases. CDR1 SGHRS and CDR2 YFSETQ come from the germline V gene. The length of the CDR3 is 18 residues. The CDR3 sequence: CASSLGGLAGVGTGELFF. Written as DNA, the CDR3 is TGCGCCAGCAGCTTGGGGGGACTAGCGGGAGTTGGCACCGGGGAGCTGTTTTTT.

Considering frequency, this clone is medium-sized (0.01 to 0.1%). This rearrangement joins TRBV2 to TRBJ1-4; no clear D. The CDR3 totals 15 residues. The V and J ends lost 1 base and 7 bases respectively, with 13 bases between them. Germline CDR1 reads SNHLY; CDR2 reads FYNNEI. The CDR3 nucleotides read TGTGCCAGCAGTGAAGTTGGCGATGGGCCTGAAAAACTGTTTTTT. Translating gives CASSEVGDGPEKLFF.

This chain links TRBV14 with TRBJ1-5; possible D gene TRBD1, 6 bases. Germline values: CDR1 SGHDN, CDR2 FVKESK. V was trimmed by 3 bases and J by 2 bases, leaving 23 bases between them. This CDR3 has 19 amino acids. Here the CDR3 DNA reads TGTGCCAGCAGCCATAAGGTACAGGGAGGGGGTGGTGGCAATCAGCCCCAGCATTTT. Translated: CASSHKVQGGGGGNQPQHF.

Worth noting for this clone: The sample has other DNA sequences that encode this CDR3 too. V gene TRBV7-9 combines with J gene TRBJ2-7; 7 nucleotides agree with TRBD1. Germline values: CDR1 SEHNR, CDR2 FQNEAQ (reference sequence). The CDR3 consists of 12 residues. Trimming at V came to 7 bases and at J to 4 bases, leaving 4 bases not matched to a gene. CDR3 in DNA: TGTGCCAGCACTCCAGGGGGTTACGAGCAGTACTTC. Protein: CASTPGGYEQYF.

This sequence joins TRBV18 and TRBJ2-4; 7 nucleotides agree with TRBD2. The CDR3 runs 15 residues. The junction had 9 bases not matched to a gene; V was cut back by 1 base and J by 9 bases. Germline V gene data show CDR1 as KGHSH and CDR2 as LQKENI. The CDR3 region has the DNA TGTGCCAGCTCACCACGCCAGGGTAGGGAGGGCATTCAGTACTTC. It yields the protein CASSPRQGREGIQYF.

The V gene is TRBV28, the J gene TRBJ2-4; maybe TRBD2 (6 bases). The germline CDR1 and CDR2 sequences are MDHEN and SYDVKM. Trimming pared 8 bases from V and 0 bases from J, leaving 11 bases between. There are 14 residues in the CDR3. CDR3 loop: CASGSAGAKNIQYF. The CDR3 region has the DNA TGTGCCAGCGGATCAGCGGGAGCCAAAAACATTCAGTACTTC.

The rearrangement uses TRBV7-2 and TRBJ2-2; D might be TRBD2 (5 bases). The germline gives CDR1 SGHTA, CDR2 FQGNSA. This CDR3 is 11 amino acids long. Trimming shortened V by 6 bases and J by 10 bases, and 9 bases separated the two germline ends. This chain's CDR3 is CASRDFEELFF. DNA for the CDR3: TGTGCCAGCAGGGACTTTGAGGAGCTGTTTTTT.

The chain combines TRBV7-2 with TRBJ2-7, with 8 positions matching TRBD1. Germline values: CDR1 SGHTA, CDR2 FQGNSA. Germline trimming cut 5 bases from V and 7 bases from J; bases unmatched to any gene: 16. This CDR3 comprises 16 residues. The CDR3 protein is CASSTWDRLTLGEQYF. The CDR3 DNA is TGTGCCAGCAGCACCTGGGACAGGTTAACTTTAGGGGAGCAGTACTTC.

The CDR3 region is CASSGPWTGAARGNEQFF. The CDR3, as DNA: TGTGCCAGCAGTGGACCCTGGACAGGGGCGGCCCGAGGTAATGAGCAGTTCTTC. The chain has TRBV6-1 and TRBJ2-1, with TRBD1 matching 9 bases. Trimming took 4 bases from V and 7 from J; bases not matched to a gene: 17. Germline V CDR1 and CDR2: MNHNS, SASEGT. The CDR3 has 18 amino acids.

The J gene is TRBJ2-7, the V gene TRBV7-9; D gene unclear. V lost 3 bases, J lost 6 bases, and 12 bases lay in between. Germline V CDR1 and CDR2: SEHNR, FQNEAQ (reference sequence). The CDR3 loop spans 13 amino acids. The CDR3 nucleotides are TGTGCCAGCAGCTTGGCGGCAGCCGCCGAGCAGTACTTC. Translated, it gives CASSLAAAAEQYF.

V is TRBV6-5 and J is TRBJ2-7; 10 bases align to TRBD1. The V gene's germline CDR1 is MNHEY and CDR2 SVGAGI. This CDR3 is built from 15 residues. The J segment lost 5 bases and the V segment lost 2 bases, leaving 6 bases of the junction unmatched. CDR3 in amino acids: CASSYRDRGGHEQYF. The CDR3 DNA follows: TGTGCCAGCAGTTACCGGGACAGGGGCGGCCACGAGCAGTACTTC.

The chain is built from TRBV18 and TRBJ2-5; D is ambiguous. Germline values: CDR1 KGHSH, CDR2 LQKENI. V was clipped by 3 bases and J by 7 bases, with 12 bases between them. This CDR3 spans 13 amino acids. The CDR3 protein is CASSPGLEWTQYF. DNA of the CDR3: TGTGCCAGCTCACCGGGTCTAGAGTGGACCCAGTACTTC.